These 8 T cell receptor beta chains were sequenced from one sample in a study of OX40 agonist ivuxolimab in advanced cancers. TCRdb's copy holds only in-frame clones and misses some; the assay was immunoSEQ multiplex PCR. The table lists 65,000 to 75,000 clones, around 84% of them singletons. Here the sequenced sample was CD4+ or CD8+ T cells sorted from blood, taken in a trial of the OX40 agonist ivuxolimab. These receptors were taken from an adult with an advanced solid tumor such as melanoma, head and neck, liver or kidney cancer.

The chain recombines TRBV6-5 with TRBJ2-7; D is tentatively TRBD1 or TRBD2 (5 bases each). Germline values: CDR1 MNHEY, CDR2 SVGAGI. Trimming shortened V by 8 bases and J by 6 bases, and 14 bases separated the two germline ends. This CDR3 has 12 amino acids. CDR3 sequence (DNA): TGTGCCAGCTCACTGACGGGGCGCGAGCAGTACTTC. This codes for CASSLTGREQYF.

The chain's CDR3 is CAISGGGAIETQYF. As DNA, the CDR3 is TGTGCCATCAGTGGAGGGGGAGCGATAGAGACCCAGTACTTC. The chain is built from TRBV10-3 and TRBJ2-5; TRBD1 might be the D (6 bases). The ends were cut back, 4 bases at V and 4 bases at J, with 13 bases in the middle. This CDR3 has 14 amino acids. Germline CDR1 and CDR2: ENHRY and SYGVKD.

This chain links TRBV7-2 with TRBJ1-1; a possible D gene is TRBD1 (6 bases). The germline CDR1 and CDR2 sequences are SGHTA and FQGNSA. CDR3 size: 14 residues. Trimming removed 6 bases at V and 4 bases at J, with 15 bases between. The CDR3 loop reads CASRYGQLVTEAFF. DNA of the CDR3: TGTGCCAGCAGGTACGGACAGTTGGTCACTGAAGCTTTCTTT.

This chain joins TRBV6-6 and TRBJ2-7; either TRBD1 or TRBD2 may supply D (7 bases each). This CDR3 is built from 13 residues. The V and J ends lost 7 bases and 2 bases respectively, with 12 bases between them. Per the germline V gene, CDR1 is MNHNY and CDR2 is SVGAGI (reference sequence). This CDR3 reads CASKRDSTYEQYF. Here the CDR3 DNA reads TGTGCCAGCAAGCGGGACAGTACCTACGAGCAGTACTTC.

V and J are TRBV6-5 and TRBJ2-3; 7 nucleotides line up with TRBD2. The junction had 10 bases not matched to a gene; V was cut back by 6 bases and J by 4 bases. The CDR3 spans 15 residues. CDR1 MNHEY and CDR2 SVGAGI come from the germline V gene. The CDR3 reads CASSRVGGGPDTQYF. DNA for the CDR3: TGTGCCAGCAGCCGCGTCGGGGGAGGGCCAGATACGCAGTATTTT.

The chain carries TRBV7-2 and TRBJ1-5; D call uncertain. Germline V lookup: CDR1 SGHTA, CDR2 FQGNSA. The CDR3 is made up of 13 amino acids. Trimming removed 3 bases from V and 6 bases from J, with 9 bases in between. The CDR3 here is CASSLTEVQPQHF. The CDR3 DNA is TGTGCCAGCAGCTTGACCGAAGTTCAGCCCCAGCATTTT.

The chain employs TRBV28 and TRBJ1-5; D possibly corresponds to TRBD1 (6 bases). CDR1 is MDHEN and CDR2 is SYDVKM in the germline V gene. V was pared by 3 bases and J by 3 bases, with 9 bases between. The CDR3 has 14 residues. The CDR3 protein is CASSFGQLNQPQHF. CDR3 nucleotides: TGTGCCAGCAGTTTCGGACAGCTCAATCAGCCCCAGCATTTT.

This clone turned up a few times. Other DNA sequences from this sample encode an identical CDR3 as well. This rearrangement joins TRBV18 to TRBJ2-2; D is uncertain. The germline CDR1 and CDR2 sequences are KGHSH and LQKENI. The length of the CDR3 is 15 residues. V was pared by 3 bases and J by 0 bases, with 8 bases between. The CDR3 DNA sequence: TGTGCCAGCTCACCCGGCTTCGCGAACACCGGGGAGCTGTTTTTT. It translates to CASSPGFANTGELFF.